The 20 T cell receptor beta chains presented below share a single source sample, sequenced in a study of T cell changes during pregnancy in multiple sclerosis. TCRdb's table, derived via immunoSEQ multiplex PCR, lists solely in-frame clones and lacks some. This sample carries around 96,000 clones, roughly 93% of them seen once, and the ten largest clones take less than 2.5%. Sequenced here: peripheral blood, sampled in the third trimester of pregnancy. The receptors originated from a female donor with multiple sclerosis, enrolled in a pregnancy study.

The chain has TRBV28 and TRBJ1-3, with 7 positions matching TRBD1. The V gene end was trimmed by 4 bases and the J gene end by 0 bases; junction bases not matched to a gene: 6. This CDR3 is 16 amino acids long. Germline assignment: CDR1 MDHEN and CDR2 SYDVKM. The CDR3 sequence is CASSSYPGGSGNTIYF. CDR3 sequence (DNA): TGTGCCAGCAGTTCCTACCCAGGGGGCTCTGGAAACACCATATATTTT.

The chain carries TRBV29-1 and TRBJ2-1; the match to TRBD2 covers 12 bases. The CDR3 runs to 15 residues. CDR1 is SQVTM, CDR2 ANQGSEA, per germline. Trimming at V came to 3 bases and at J to 10 bases, leaving 10 bases not matched to a gene. CDR3 DNA: TGCAGCGTTGAGTTTAGACTAGCGGGAGTACAGGAGCAGTTCTTC. This encodes CSVEFRLAGVQEQFF.

V and J are TRBV7-9 and TRBJ2-1; 10 bases line up with TRBD2. This CDR3 has 15 amino acids. J was trimmed by 4 bases and V by 3 bases; bases with no gene match: 3. Germline V gives CDR1 SEHNR, CDR2 FQNEAQ (reference sequence). CDR3 sequence (DNA): TGTGCCAGCAGCTTGCAGCGGGAGGGGTACAATGAGCAGTTCTTC. As protein: CASSLQREGYNEQFF.

The chain carries TRBV5-4 and TRBJ2-7; D is possibly TRBD2 (6 bases). The germline V and J ends were trimmed by 2 bases and 3 bases, with 27 bases remaining between them. Germline lookup yields CDR1 SGHNT and CDR2 YYREEE (reference sequence). This CDR3 is built from 19 residues. The CDR3 loop is CASSFGLTRRLEGNYEQYF. CDR3 DNA: TGTGCCAGCAGCTTCGGACTAACCCGGAGACTAGAGGGAAACTACGAGCAGTACTTC.

Only a few counts were recorded for this clone. The chain has TRBV13 and TRBJ1-2, with unresolved D. This CDR3 contains 14 residues. Germline assignment: CDR1 PRHDT and CDR2 FYEKMQ (reference sequence). V lost 0 bases and J 4 bases, leaving 9 bases between the germline ends. The CDR3 region is CASSLGSGGYGYTF. The CDR3 coding sequence is TGTGCCAGCAGCTTAGGTAGCGGAGGCTATGGCTACACCTTC.

This clone occurred once. V is TRBV23-1 and J is TRBJ2-7; 8 bases line up with TRBD2. TRBV23-1 is noted as an ORF with a role that remains uncertain. The CDR3 length is 17 residues. V was clipped by 3 bases and J by 0 bases; unmatched bases: 10. CDR3 DNA sequence: TGCGCCAGCAGTCATCCGAAAAAGACTAGCGCCTCCTACGAGCAGTACTTC. Protein product: CASSHPKKTSASYEQYF.

The CDR3 here is CASSLRGRDGYTF. The CDR3 DNA reads as TGCGCCAGCAGTCTCAGGGGTAGAGATGGCTACACCTTC. The V call is TRBV23-1, the J call TRBJ1-2; possible D gene TRBD1, 6 bases. TRBV23-1 qualifies as an ORF whose function is uncertain. The CDR3 runs 13 residues. Between the trimmed V and J ends, which lost 4 bases and 6 bases, there was a span of 12 bases.

This rearrangement joins TRBV6-1 to TRBJ1-5; TRBD1 agrees at 9 bases. The CDR3 totals 15 residues. CDR1 and CDR2 from the germline V gene are MNHNS and SASEGT. The J segment lost 4 bases and the V segment lost 4 bases, leaving 5 bases of the junction unmatched. CDR3 region: CASSGRTGVNQPQHF. The CDR3 DNA is TGTGCCAGCAGTGGGAGGACAGGGGTTAATCAGCCCCAGCATTTT.

This clone was seen a single time. The rearrangement joins TRBV7-9 to TRBJ1-2; D is undetermined. Germline V gives CDR1 SEHNR, CDR2 FQNEAQ (reference sequence). Trimming removed 0 bases from V and 8 bases from J, with 19 bases in between. This CDR3 spans 16 amino acids. CDR3 in amino acids: CASSLALEGETRGYTF. In DNA, the CDR3 is TGTGCCAGCAGCTTAGCGCTGGAGGGCGAGACGAGGGGCTACACCTTC.

The V gene is TRBV11-1, the J gene TRBJ1-1, with D unclear. Germline V gene data show CDR1 as SGHAT and CDR2 as FQDESV (reference sequence). There are 13 residues in the CDR3. V gave up 0 bases and J gave up 0 bases, with 2 bases separating them. The CDR3 spells CASSLAMNTEAFF. DNA of the CDR3: TGTGCCAGCAGCTTAGCTATGAACACTGAAGCTTTCTTT.

This chain uses TRBV27 with TRBJ2-5; D is uncertain. The CDR3 has 14 amino acids. Germline CDR1 is MNHEY and CDR2 is SMNVEV (reference sequence). Trimming cost V 8 bases and J 1 base, with 14 bases left between them. The CDR3 DNA reads as TGTGCCAGCGCCTTAGTTGGGCGCCAAGAGACCCAGTACTTC. Protein sequence: CASALVGRQETQYF.

CDR3 region: CASSFVRFGEETQYF. Written as DNA, the CDR3 is TGTGCCAGCAGCTTTGTGAGATTTGGAGAAGAGACCCAGTACTTC. V gene TRBV7-2 combines with J gene TRBJ2-5; D remains unclear. Trimming removed 3 bases from V and 3 bases from J, with 14 bases in between. The germline V gene has CDR1 SGHTA and CDR2 FQGNSA. The CDR3 has 15 residues.

This chain's CDR3 is CASSVAPGLAGGTYNEQFF. CDR3 in DNA: TGTGCCAGCAGCGTAGCTCCGGGACTAGCGGGAGGGACCTACAATGAGCAGTTCTTC. The gene calls are TRBV9 and TRBJ2-1; TRBD2 agrees at 16 bases. Germline CDR1 is SGDLS and CDR2 is YYNGEE. There are 19 residues in the CDR3. V shed 0 bases and J 2 bases; nucleotides not matched to a gene: 5.

The V call is TRBV7-9, the J call TRBJ2-1; 9 bases line up with TRBD2. CDR3 length equals 16 residues. CDR1 is SEHNR, CDR2 FQNEAQ, per germline (reference sequence). V trimming: 3 bases; J trimming: 5 bases; junction bases outside the gene matches: 8. CDR3 nucleotide sequence: TGTGCCAGCAGCTTGGCGGGAGGGCATTACCACAATGAGCAGTTCTTC. It translates to CASSLAGGHYHNEQFF.

Here the CDR3 DNA reads TGTGCCTGGAGTCCCGGTCCCAAAACAGATACGCAGTATTTT. Translating gives CAWSPGPKTDTQYF. The gene calls are TRBV30 and TRBJ2-3; no definite D call. Looked up from germline, CDR1 is GTSNPN and CDR2 is SVGIG (reference sequence). Trimming took off 2 bases at V and 3 bases at J, with 12 bases between the two ends. The CDR3 is made up of 14 amino acids.

V usage is TRBV28 and J usage is TRBJ2-5; D might be TRBD2 (5 bases). This CDR3 comprises 15 residues. Germline CDR1 reads MDHEN; CDR2 reads SYDVKM. Trimming stripped 6 bases from V and 1 base from J, with 15 bases between. For the CDR3, the DNA is TGTGCCAGCAGCAGAGCCGGAGGAACCCAAGAGACCCAGTACTTC. Amino acid sequence: CASSRAGGTQETQYF.

The table lists this clone with a count of one. The chain links TRBV28 to TRBJ2-1; 8 bases map to TRBD2. The germline CDR1 and CDR2 sequences are MDHEN and SYDVKM. V lost 4 bases, J lost 0 bases, and 8 bases stayed unmatched. The CDR3 totals 17 residues. CDR3 bases: TGTGCCAGCAGTTACGATGAGAGCGGGAGCTCCTACAATGAGCAGTTCTTC. It translates to CASSYDESGSSYNEQFF. Drawing the rest from reference TRBV28 and TRBJ2-1, the complete variable domain is DVKVTQSSRYLVKRTGEKVFLECVQDMDHENMFWYRQDPGLGLRLIYFSYDVKMKEKGDIPEGYSVSREKKERFSLILESASTNQTSMYLCASSYDESGSSYNEQFFGPGTRLTVL.

The chain combines TRBV5-6 with TRBJ1-1, with a possible D match to TRBD1 (5 bases). This CDR3 contains 14 residues. V was clipped by 2 bases and J by 3 bases, with 11 bases between them. Germline-derived CDR1 and CDR2 are SGHDT and YYEEEE. CDR3 loop: CASSLWQGYTEAFF. In DNA form, the CDR3 reads TGTGCCAGCAGCTTATGGCAGGGCTACACTGAAGCTTTCTTT. Drawing the rest from reference TRBV5-6 and TRBJ1-1, the complete variable domain is DAGVTQSPTHLIKTRGQQVTLRCSPKSGHDTVSWYQQALGQGPQFIFQYYEEEERQRGNFPDRFSGHQFPNYSSELNVNALLLGDSALYLCASSLWQGYTEAFFGQGTRLTVV.

This clone has a handful of counts. The V call is TRBV19, the J call TRBJ2-7; D might be TRBD2 (6 bases). There are 14 residues in the CDR3. V dropped 1 base and J dropped 1 base, with 8 bases sitting between them. Germline V gene data show CDR1 as LNHDA and CDR2 as SQIVND (reference sequence). The CDR3 DNA follows: TGTGCCAGTAGTATAGCCGGGAGATCCTACGAGCAGTACTTC. Translating it yields CASSIAGRSYEQYF.

This CDR3 is CSASREEQFF. CDR3 DNA: TGCAGTGCTAGTAGGGAGGAGCAGTTCTTC. The rearrangement links TRBV20-1 to TRBJ2-1; weak D call: TRBD2 (5 bases). This CDR3 has 10 amino acids. Trimming shortened V by 3 bases and J by 10 bases, and 7 bases separated the two germline ends. The V gene's germline CDR1 is DFQATT and CDR2 SNEGSKA (reference sequence).